This entry features one TCR beta chain sequence. The specificity of this receptor is unknown. No base quality values were provided; no much bigger clone lies one nucleotide off. TCRbeta CDR3 regions were amplified from genomic DNA by means of the immunoSEQ Assay, a bias-controlled multiplex PCR. The published analysis was carried out like this. The number of nucleated cells in each sample was estimated by amplification of reference gene primers within the assay. Sequence reads were collapsed and filtered to measure the absolute abundance of every unique TCRbeta CDR3 rearrangement. For each sample, productive Simpson clonality was calculated as the square root of Simpson's diversity index over productive rearrangements. The table was pulled from immuneACCESS by TCRdb, which kept in-frame rearrangements only. Such tables lose some clones; where checked, under half of the loss comes from unresolved V genes, and the rest has no known cause. V, J and clone size reflect that table, while D and trimming were determined from the DNA. This sample has some 370,000 clones in its table, and around 89% of those were observed once. The ten most abundant clones make up 0.95% to 1.5% of the sample.

The collaborating institutions used their own protocols to collect whole blood in K2EDTA tubes. For TCRbeta analysis, collaborators shipped samples as frozen whole blood, isolated PBMCs, or DNA extracted from either of those sample types. CDR1 and CDR2 (SGDLS, YYNGEE) derive from the germline V gene. Measured from the cysteine to the phenylalanine, the CDR3 is 17 residues long. Here the CDR3 DNA is all that survives: 51 bases in frame from base 1. Here V drops 3 bases and J drops 9 bases, and the junction holds 16 bases not matched to any gene. This entry is derived from a study of blood T cell repertoires in COVID-19 (dated by TCRdb to 2020 to 2022). Context from the whole study: Collaborator samples came from the United States, Italy and Spain and covered acute and convalescent phases of COVID-19. The prospective study material was composed of cDNA or gDNA derived from T cells, B-cell-depleted T cells, or PBMCs. Deeply sampled blood TCRbeta repertoires from subjects exposed to, actively infected with, or recovered from COVID-19 were included in the dataset. The repertoires were released in a freely available public database meant as a resource for research on the immune response to SARS-CoV-2. Samples came from the ongoing ImmuneRACE study (first 160 participants) plus 1,254 subjects from 6 global collaborators. A de-identified subject ID, COVID-19 status, age in years and sex were almost always included in the sample metadata. Where HLA class I and class II types were available, the types were taken from metadata supplied by the sample provider, not from assay-based typing. Broader findings and caveats from the paper: The quantity of clinical and demographic metadata differed by source and by participant and was supplied without curation.

What was sequenced was peripheral blood. The sequence is built from TRBV9 and TRBJ2-1; TRBD1 fits 9 bases in the junction. The source of this sequence is a man aged 40-49 years with acute or convalescent COVID-19. At the DNA level, the sequence is TGTGCCAGCAGCGCTATCAATTCCGGGACAGGGTTTGGTGAGCAGTTCTTC. Translated, this is CASSAINSGTGFGEQFF.